The entry below describes one T cell receptor beta chain. Its target is not known. An approximately 210 ng quantity of DNA, 30,000 to 35,000 T cell genomes, went into the sorted-subset replicate PCRs. The method was immunoSEQ multiplex PCR; TCRdb's version includes in-frame clones alone and lacks a portion of them. The data contain millions of clones, about 92% of them seen just once; the ten biggest clones take up roughly 0.14%. The data stem from a study of shared clonotypes between healthy human individuals. Donors comprised only Caucasian adults living in Nashville, Tennessee. Investigators divided CD4+ cells into CD45RA+ naive and CD45RA-negative memory subsets. Whole-study findings and limits: The study found lower generation probabilities in non-shared clonotypes than in those shared by all four donors.

The germline V gene encodes CDR1 MNHEY and CDR2 SVGAGI. CDR3 length: 15 residues. Trimming removed 4 bases from V and 3 bases from J, with 16 bases in between. The source material was naive CD4+ T cells sorted from blood. The subset here: CD45RA+ positively selected. The chain recombines TRBV6-5 with TRBJ2-7; the D is unclear. The origin of this receptor is a young man in good health. CDR3 residues: CASSSARVYFYEQYF. The CDR3 DNA reads TGTGCCAGCAGTTCAGCCCGGGTATACTTCTACGAGCAGTACTTC.